This T cell receptor beta chain was retrieved from a study of CD8 T cell repertoires and HIV-1 epitope variants. Germline V CDR1 and CDR2: MDHEN, SYDVKM. The CDR3 is 14 amino acids. V lost 5 bases and J 1 base, leaving 11 bases between the germline ends. Libraries were prepared by immunoSEQ multiplex PCR; TCRdb keeps only in-frame clonotypes and omits some of them. The table includes under 100,000 clones, roughly 81% detected once. The origin of this receptor is a male donor with HIV. Sequences were obtained from uncultured baseline CD8+ T cells from peripheral blood mononuclear cells (PBMCs). The V call is TRBV28, the J call TRBJ1-2; weak D call: TRBD1 (6 bases). CDR3 loop: CASSTGGGNYGYTF. The DNA of the CDR3 is TGTGCCAGCAGTACCGGAGGGGGTAACTATGGCTACACCTTC.